The 13 T cell receptor beta chains presented below share a single source sample, sequenced in a study of T cell changes during pregnancy in multiple sclerosis. Measured with immunoSEQ multiplex PCR; TCRdb has only the in-frame clones, and not every one. The sample consists of 45,000 to 65,000 clones, around 90% of them appearing once. The starting material was CD4+ T cells from peripheral blood mononuclear cells, obtained in the second trimester of pregnancy. The receptors were gathered from a female donor with multiple sclerosis, enrolled in a pregnancy study.

The rearrangement uses TRBV2 and TRBJ1-5, with a tentative D call TRBD1 (6 bases). Trimming took off 6 bases at V and 2 bases at J, with 14 bases between the two ends. Germline V gives CDR1 SNHLY, CDR2 FYNNEI. CDR3 length equals 15 residues. CDR3 amino acids: CASRAVGGGNQPQHF. CDR3 nucleotides: TGTGCCAGCAGGGCCGTTGGGGGCGGCAATCAGCCCCAGCATTTT.

This clone has a handful of counts. The rearrangement uses TRBV9 and TRBJ2-7; possibly TRBD2 for D (5 bases). Trimming removed 4 bases from V and 6 bases from J, with 14 bases in between. The CDR3 totals 13 residues. In germline, CDR1 is SGDLS, CDR2 YYNGEE. Written as DNA, the CDR3 is TGTGCCAGCAGCCGAGGGCCGGACGGCGAGCAGTACTTC. It specifies CASSRGPDGEQYF.

The chain recombines TRBV5-1 with TRBJ1-1; D remains ambiguous. V lost 4 bases and J 6 bases, leaving 13 bases between the germline ends. There are 13 residues in the CDR3. Germline V gene lookup returns CDR1 SGHRS and CDR2 YFSETQ. This CDR3 is CASSRIAIAEAFF. The DNA for the CDR3 is TGCGCCAGCAGCCGAATCGCTATTGCTGAAGCTTTCTTT.

The rearrangement links TRBV7-9 to TRBJ2-5; D perhaps matches TRBD1 (6 bases). Trimming removed 2 bases at V and 5 bases at J, with 15 bases between. CDR3 length equals 15 residues. The germline CDR1 and CDR2 sequences are SEHNR and FQNEAQ (reference sequence). The CDR3 sequence: CASSLKSQGMETQYF. In nucleotides, the CDR3 is TGTGCCAGCAGCTTAAAATCCCAGGGGATGGAGACCCAGTACTTC.

The chain combines TRBV7-2 with TRBJ1-4; the D is unclear. V lost 2 bases to trimming and J lost 10 bases, with 23 bases between them. Germline V CDR1 and CDR2: SGHTA, FQGNSA. CDR3 length: 17 amino acids. The CDR3 protein is CASSLSSVGLVGGKLFF. CDR3 nucleotides: TGTGCCAGCAGCTTAAGTTCGGTTGGCCTAGTAGGAGGAAAACTGTTTTTT.

This clone was counted between two and nine times. The gene calls are TRBV12-5 and TRBJ2-5, with D tentatively TRBD1 (6 bases). The CDR3 spans 14 residues. Trimming cost V 3 bases and J 0 bases, with 8 bases left between them. Germline lookup yields CDR1 LGHNT and CDR2 FRNRAP. The CDR3 reads CASGFGQYQETQYF. The CDR3 region has the DNA TGTGCTAGTGGTTTCGGACAGTACCAAGAGACCCAGTACTTC.

The gene calls are TRBV9 and TRBJ1-4; D may be TRBD1 (5 bases). CDR1 is SGDLS, CDR2 YYNGEE, per germline. The CDR3 is 18 residues long. Between the trimmed V and J ends, which lost 4 bases and 3 bases, there was a span of 22 bases. CDR3 nucleotides: TGTGCCAGCAGCCCCTTTCGGGCACGTCTACAGGCTAATGAAAAACTGTTTTTT. Protein: CASSPFRARLQANEKLFF.

The chain is built from TRBV2 and TRBJ1-4; weak D call: TRBD1 (6 bases). This CDR3 contains 12 residues. V gave up 10 bases and J gave up 7 bases, with 13 bases separating them. CDR1 SNHLY and CDR2 FYNNEI come from the germline V gene. DNA of the CDR3: TGTGCCACAGGGGTACTCGGTGAAAAACTGTTTTTT. Residues: CATGVLGEKLFF.

The V gene is TRBV6-1, the J gene TRBJ2-5; 11 nucleotides match TRBD1. The CDR3 consists of 14 residues. The V segment lost 7 bases and the J segment 9 bases; nucleotides outside the gene matches: 10. CDR1 and CDR2 (germline): MNHNS, SASEGT. The CDR3: CASTWTGGGLAQYF. CDR3 DNA: TGTGCCAGCACATGGACAGGGGGCGGTTTGGCCCAGTACTTC.

This clone appeared a few times. The chain uses TRBV9 and TRBJ2-2; TRBD2 aligns across 11 bases. Germline V gene data show CDR1 as SGDLS and CDR2 as YYNGEE. The ends lost 0 bases at V and 3 bases at J; junction bases unmatched: 10. This CDR3 is built from 19 residues. CDR3 sequence reads: CASSVGPGTSGGYTGELFF. CDR3 in DNA: TGTGCCAGCAGCGTAGGCCCCGGAACTAGCGGGGGATACACCGGGGAGCTGTTTTTT.

In its sample, this clone was seen once. The chain joins TRBV2 to TRBJ2-3, with 8 bases that match TRBD2. Germline trimming cut 5 bases from V and 2 bases from J; bases unmatched to any gene: 9. The germline gives CDR1 SNHLY, CDR2 FYNNEI. The CDR3 is 16 residues long. Here the CDR3 reads CASSPRTGGDTDTQYF. In nucleotides, the CDR3 is TGTGCCAGCAGTCCCCGAACGGGAGGGGACACAGATACGCAGTATTTT.

The rearrangement joins TRBV10-3 to TRBJ2-5; TRBD2 matches 13 bases. Germline CDR1 reads ENHRY; CDR2 reads SYGVKD. The ends lost 0 bases at V and 5 bases at J; junction bases unmatched: 15. This CDR3 is 20 amino acids long. The CDR3 loop reads CAISESEITGLAGASETQYF. CDR3 sequence (DNA): TGTGCCATCAGTGAGTCAGAAATAACAGGACTAGCGGGAGCTTCGGAGACCCAGTACTTC.

The chain uses TRBV14 and TRBJ1-4; weak D call: TRBD1 (5 bases). Between the trimmed V and J ends, which lost 4 bases and 5 bases, there was a span of 11 bases. Germline assignment: CDR1 SGHDN and CDR2 FVKESK. The CDR3 consists of 14 residues. DNA for the CDR3: TGTGCCAGCAGCCGCAGACAGATGAATGAAAAACTGTTTTTT. This sequence encodes CASSRRQMNEKLFF.